The 24 T cell receptor beta chains below were found in one sample sequenced in a study of CD8+ T cells in alopecia areata. Isolated RNA was reverse transcribed into cDNA used as the sequencing template. Profiling relied on immunoSEQ multiplex PCR, and the TCRdb table lists in-frame clones only, not all of them. The sample yields roughly 200,000 clones, less than 70% seen once. Treatment noted: oral pan-JAK inhibitor, 5-10 mg twice daily. The sequences come from CD8+ T cells sorted from blood, collected at week 24, from a patient treated with tofacitinib. The receptor source for this set is a human donor with alopecia areata.

This clone was detected only a few times. The chain couples TRBV29-1 to TRBJ1-1; perhaps TRBD1 as D (5 bases). CDR3 length: 15 amino acids. Germline V gene data show CDR1 as SQVTM and CDR2 as ANQGSEA. V shed 4 bases and J shed 0 bases, with 15 bases lying between them. Here the CDR3 reads CSVVGVGMMNTEAFF. The CDR3 coding sequence is TGCAGCGTTGTGGGGGTAGGGATGATGAACACTGAAGCTTTCTTT.

This clone appeared a few times. The chain is built from TRBV7-3 and TRBJ2-7; either TRBD1 or TRBD2 may fit D (5 bases each). V lost 5 bases, J lost 6 bases, and 17 bases lay in between. Germline CDR1 and CDR2: SGHTA and FQGTGA. CDR3 length: 14 amino acids. DNA for the CDR3: TGTGCCAGCAGCCCCATTGGGGGAATAGGCGAGCAGTACTTC. This sequence encodes CASSPIGGIGEQYF.

The rearrangement uses TRBV27 and TRBJ1-5, with D tentatively TRBD1 (5 bases). The V and J ends lost 2 bases and 6 bases respectively, with 11 bases between them. This CDR3 has 14 amino acids. The germline CDR1 and CDR2 sequences are MNHEY and SMNVEV (reference sequence). DNA for the CDR3: TGTGCCAGCAGTTTAGGGGCGGGAGGTCAGCCCCAGCATTTT. It is translated as CASSLGAGGQPQHF.

The CDR3 DNA reads TGTGCCAGCAGTCTACTGACCGGGACAGGGGGCGATGGCTACACCTTC. As protein: CASSLLTGTGGDGYTF. V and J are TRBV7-2 and TRBJ1-2; 12 positions match TRBD1. V was clipped by 6 bases and J by 6 bases; unmatched bases: 11. Germline CDR1 SGHTA, CDR2 FQGNSA. This CDR3 is built from 16 residues.

The chain links TRBV30 to TRBJ2-1, with D possibly being TRBD2 (5 bases). The germline V gene has CDR1 GTSNPN and CDR2 SVGIG (reference sequence). This CDR3 has 17 amino acids. V gave up 0 bases and J gave up 0 bases, with 15 bases separating them. The CDR3 spells CAWSVDFPGSSYNEQFF. As DNA, the CDR3 is TGTGCCTGGAGTGTAGATTTCCCTGGGAGCTCCTACAATGAGCAGTTCTTC.

This clone was detected only a few times. The chain joins TRBV19 to TRBJ1-1; D is undetermined. This CDR3 is built from 11 residues. Trimming shortened V by 7 bases and J by 1 base, and 4 bases separated the two germline ends. Germline loops: CDR1 LNHDA, CDR2 SQIVND (reference sequence). CDR3 protein: CASMRNTEAFF. The CDR3 nucleotides read TGTGCCAGTATGAGGAACACTGAAGCTTTCTTT.

This clone was observed once. This rearrangement joins TRBV9 to TRBJ1-1; no definite D call. The CDR3 consists of 14 residues. The V gene lost 0 bases and the J gene lost 1 base, with 7 bases spanning the gap. CDR1 is SGDLS and CDR2 is YYNGEE in the germline V gene. The CDR3 nucleotides are TGTGCCAGCAGCGTAGAGAGCGCGAACACTGAAGCTTTCTTT. Encoded protein: CASSVESANTEAFF.

This chain uses TRBV30 with TRBJ1-3, with D possibly being TRBD1 (6 bases). Trimming left V 3 bases short and J 4 bases short, with 16 bases between. CDR3 length equals 15 residues. The V gene's germline CDR1 is GTSNPN and CDR2 SVGIG (reference sequence). The CDR3 nucleotides are TGTGCCTGGAGCCGAGGGGGAGGTACGGGAAACACCATATATTTT. It encodes CAWSRGGGTGNTIYF.

The chain has TRBV27 and TRBJ2-3, with 7 nucleotides matching TRBD2. This CDR3 spans 13 amino acids. After removal of 1 base from V and 6 bases from J, the junction contained 1 base not matched to a gene. CDR1 is MNHEY and CDR2 is SMNVEV in the germline V gene (reference sequence). The CDR3 protein is CASSLFSGDTQYF. DNA of the CDR3: TGTGCCAGCAGTTTATTTAGCGGGGATACGCAGTATTTT.

This clone showed up just once. V gene TRBV7-9 combines with J gene TRBJ2-1; D may be TRBD2 (5 bases). The CDR3 extends over 12 amino acids. V dropped 4 bases and J dropped 15 bases, with 16 bases sitting between them. Germline V gene data show CDR1 as SEHNR and CDR2 as FQNEAQ (reference sequence). The CDR3 loop is CASSSGLGAPFF. For the CDR3, the DNA is TGTGCCAGCAGCTCGGGGTTAGGTGCACCGTTCTTC.

This chain links TRBV30 with TRBJ2-7; D remains ambiguous. The CDR3 loop spans 12 amino acids. In germline, CDR1 is GTSNPN, CDR2 SVGIG (reference sequence). V was cut by 1 base and J by 4 bases, with 8 bases left in between. CDR3 bases: TGTGCCTGGAGTGCCGCCCTATACGAGCAGTACTTC. Its translation is CAWSAALYEQYF.

The chain carries TRBV29-1 and TRBJ2-3; D is unclear. Germline V gene sequence: CDR1 SQVTM, CDR2 ANQGSEA. CDR3 length: 13 residues. The V end was cut by 5 bases, the J end by 2 bases, with 11 bases between. CDR3 bases: TGCAGCGTTCTAATGGGTACCACAGATACGCAGTATTTT. It translates to CSVLMGTTDTQYF.

J is TRBJ1-1 and V is TRBV30; no definite D call. CDR1 and CDR2 from the germline V gene are GTSNPN and SVGIG (reference sequence). V was trimmed by 1 base and J by 4 bases, leaving 4 bases between them. The CDR3 runs to 11 residues. CDR3 region: CAWSGTTEAFF. As DNA, the CDR3 is TGTGCCTGGAGTGGAACCACTGAAGCTTTCTTT.

The J gene is TRBJ2-1, the V gene TRBV13, with D maybe TRBD2 (5 bases). The germline V gene has CDR1 PRHDT and CDR2 FYEKMQ (reference sequence). The CDR3 runs 14 residues. The germline V and J ends were trimmed by 0 bases and 7 bases, with 10 bases remaining between them. CDR3 region: CASSLGRRRNEQFF. The CDR3 DNA reads as TGTGCCAGCAGCTTAGGCCGACGGAGGAATGAGCAGTTCTTC. The full variable domain, rest sourced from reference TRBV13 and TRBJ2-1, is AAGVIQSPRHLIKEKRETATLKCYPIPRHDTVYWYQQGPGQDPQFLISFYEKMQSDKGSIPDRFSAQQFSDYHSELNMSSLELGDSALYFCASSLGRRRNEQFFGPGTRLTVL.

This sequence joins TRBV5-1 and TRBJ2-7; 11 bases match TRBD2. The CDR3 totals 13 residues. Germline trimming cut 5 bases from V and 3 bases from J; bases unmatched to any gene: 1. CDR1 and CDR2 (germline): SGHRS, YFSETQ. CDR3 DNA sequence: TGCGCCAGCAGACTAGCGGGGGACTACGAGCAGTACTTC. Translation gives CASRLAGDYEQYF.

The chain recombines TRBV28 with TRBJ2-7; D possibly corresponds to TRBD1 (5 bases). The CDR3 has 14 residues. CDR1 is MDHEN, CDR2 SYDVKM, per germline. V shed 8 bases and J shed 1 base, with 15 bases lying between them. Here the CDR3 reads CASGIMTASYEQYF. In DNA, the CDR3 is TGTGCCAGCGGGATTATGACAGCATCCTACGAGCAGTACTTC.

This chain uses TRBV19 with TRBJ1-2; a possible D gene is TRBD1 (6 bases). The CDR3 sequence is 11 residues long. V was trimmed by 3 bases and J by 7 bases, leaving 6 bases between them. Germline V gives CDR1 LNHDA, CDR2 SQIVND (reference sequence). Here the CDR3 DNA reads TGTGCCAGTAGTATGGGGGCTGGCTACACCTTC. This encodes CASSMGAGYTF.

This clone was observed once. Here the CDR3 DNA reads TGTGCCTGGAGTGCGGGGGGGACCAGCTACGAGCAGTACTTC. Amino acids: CAWSAGGTSYEQYF. V usage is TRBV30 and J usage is TRBJ2-7, with 8 bases lining up with TRBD2. The V gene end was trimmed by 1 base and the J gene end by 3 bases; junction bases not matched to a gene: 5. This CDR3 region has 14 residues. The germline gives CDR1 GTSNPN, CDR2 SVGIG (reference sequence). The full variable domain, its missing parts supplied by reference TRBV30 and TRBJ2-7, is SQTIHQWPATLVQPVGSPLSLECTVEGTSNPNLYWYRQAAGRGLQLLFYSVGIGQISSEVPQNLSASRPQDRQFILSSKKLLLSDSGFYLCAWSAGGTSYEQYFGPGTRLTVT.

There are a few counts of this clone. This chain uses TRBV25-1 with TRBJ2-2; D remains ambiguous. CDR3 length equals 13 residues. V lost 4 bases and J lost 2, with 5 bases in between. Per germline, CDR1 MGHDK and CDR2 SYGVNS. The CDR3 sequence is CASSVGNTGELFF. CDR3 nucleotide sequence: TGTGCCAGCAGTGTGGGAAACACCGGGGAGCTGTTTTTT.

The chain links TRBV2 to TRBJ2-1; D not resolved. V lost 4 bases to trimming and J lost 7 bases, with 5 bases between them. The germline CDR1 and CDR2 sequences are SNHLY and FYNNEI. The CDR3 extends over 11 amino acids. The CDR3 region is CASSGINEQFF. The CDR3 nucleotides read TGTGCCAGCAGTGGAATAAATGAGCAGTTCTTC.

The CDR3 spells CASSQAQLLGSDTQYF. In DNA, the CDR3 is TGCGCCAGCAGCCAGGCTCAACTTCTAGGGTCAGATACGCAGTATTTT. V gene TRBV4-1 combines with J gene TRBJ2-3, with D hard to call. Per germline, CDR1 MGHRA and CDR2 YSYEKL. V gave up 3 bases and J gave up 4 bases, with 17 bases separating them. The CDR3 contains 16 residues.

This rearrangement joins TRBV27 to TRBJ2-6; 13 bases fit TRBD2. This CDR3 contains 18 residues. Germline V CDR1 and CDR2: MNHEY, SMNVEV (reference sequence). Trimming at V came to 5 bases and at J to 2 bases, leaving 6 bases not matched to a gene. CDR3 nucleotides: TGTGCCAGCAGTCCCGTCACTAGCGGGGGGGCTGGGGCCAACGTCCTGACTTTC. Residues: CASSPVTSGGAGANVLTF.

J is TRBJ1-1 and V is TRBV5-6; D ambiguous. The CDR3 contains 12 residues. In germline, CDR1 is SGHDT, CDR2 YYEEEE. The V end was cut by 6 bases, the J end by 6 bases, with 12 bases between. The CDR3 region is CASTGDSAEAFF. DNA of the CDR3: TGTGCCAGCACAGGTGACTCTGCTGAAGCTTTCTTT.

The V and J genes are TRBV27 and TRBJ2-3, with 9 bases aligning to TRBD2. This CDR3 has 16 residues. The trim removed 0 bases at V and 4 bases at J, leaving 5 bases unmatched. The germline gives CDR1 MNHEY, CDR2 SMNVEV (reference sequence). CDR3 nucleotides: TGTGCCAGCAGTTTATCGGCGGGGGGGCAGTCAGATACGCAGTATTTT. This encodes CASSLSAGGQSDTQYF.